These T cell receptor beta chains were read from a single sample in a study of CD8+CD57+ T cells in acquired aplastic anemia. TCRdb independently ran MiXCR on the reads; one entry per CDR3 protein. The table lists about 190,000 distinct CDR3 sequences, less than 70% of them singletons. The sample consisted of sorted CD4+, CD8+, or CD8+CD57+ T cells (not recorded which) from PBMCs. The source is a human donor in good health, serving as a control. CDR3s leave out the opening cysteine and the closing phenylalanine or tryptophan. Expanded clones get a size class; other rows say once, few or many, or leave the size out.

v_call: TRBV7-2; clone_size: many; cdr3_aa: ASSLVASPGGDTQY
v_call: TRBV7-2; clone_size: many; cdr3_aa: ASRGDGAPTGGYT
v_call: TRBV19; clone_size: .; cdr3_aa: ASSIAGSGYT
v_call: TRBV5-6; clone_size: .; cdr3_aa: ASRYTGTGSHT
v_call: TRBV5-8; clone_size: many; cdr3_aa: ASSLSVVGPYNEQF
v_call: TRBV5-1; clone_size: many; cdr3_aa: ASSFQGVEQY
v_call: TRBV10-3; clone_size: .; cdr3_aa: ASSPGTGLNTGELF
v_call: TRBV20-1; clone_size: .; cdr3_aa: SATGTGSKEQY
v_call: TRBV7-2; clone_size: .; cdr3_aa: ASSPRPSGLLYEQY
v_call: TRBV24-1; clone_size: many; cdr3_aa: ATSEAGRNSNQPQH
v_call: TRBV19; clone_size: .; cdr3_aa: ASSISRRQRDSNQPQH
v_call: TRBV7-3; clone_size: many; cdr3_aa: ASSALVSLTNTEAF
v_call: TRBV6-2/TRBV6-3; clone_size: many; cdr3_aa: ASHDPITEAF
v_call: TRBV12-3/TRBV12-4; clone_size: .; cdr3_aa: ASSPGRGMNTEAF
v_call: TRBV20-1; clone_size: many; cdr3_aa: SARDTGQQSYSPLH
v_call: TRBV7-2; clone_size: .; cdr3_aa: ASSSTGEGSPLH
v_call: TRBV5-6; clone_size: .; cdr3_aa: ASSWGQNNYGYT
v_call: TRBV7-9; clone_size: many; cdr3_aa: ASSIGRDTREETEAF
v_call: TRBV7-9; clone_size: many; cdr3_aa: ASSLTGQTTDTQY
v_call: TRBV7-6; clone_size: many; cdr3_aa: ASSPKGEAAYEQY
v_call: TRBV5-1; clone_size: .; cdr3_aa: ASSLGGEPQETQY
v_call: TRBV28; clone_size: many; cdr3_aa: ASSFGGPYGYT
v_call: TRBV5-1; clone_size: many; cdr3_aa: ASSLSRAGANVLT
v_call: TRBV19; clone_size: .; cdr3_aa: ASTYTHPYPQH
v_call: TRBV12-3/TRBV12-4; clone_size: many; cdr3_aa: ASSLAGNGYT
v_call: TRBV9; clone_size: .; cdr3_aa: ASSADRGPNQPQH
v_call: TRBV7-9; clone_size: many; cdr3_aa: ASSDPGQGSGELF
v_call: TRBV10-3; clone_size: .; cdr3_aa: AISTTETINYGYT
v_call: TRBV7-4; clone_size: .; cdr3_aa: ASSEGYGENGYT
v_call: TRBV18; clone_size: .; cdr3_aa: ASPPPGEWGTDTQY
v_call: TRBV6-5; clone_size: many; cdr3_aa: ASIQQGTYGYT
v_call: TRBV10-3; clone_size: .; cdr3_aa: AIRKTSPGELF
v_call: TRBV18; clone_size: few; cdr3_aa: ASSPPRDSPYGYT
v_call: TRBV19; clone_size: .; cdr3_aa: ASSIAGTGPNYGYT
v_call: TRBV15; clone_size: .; cdr3_aa: ATSRLYNEQF